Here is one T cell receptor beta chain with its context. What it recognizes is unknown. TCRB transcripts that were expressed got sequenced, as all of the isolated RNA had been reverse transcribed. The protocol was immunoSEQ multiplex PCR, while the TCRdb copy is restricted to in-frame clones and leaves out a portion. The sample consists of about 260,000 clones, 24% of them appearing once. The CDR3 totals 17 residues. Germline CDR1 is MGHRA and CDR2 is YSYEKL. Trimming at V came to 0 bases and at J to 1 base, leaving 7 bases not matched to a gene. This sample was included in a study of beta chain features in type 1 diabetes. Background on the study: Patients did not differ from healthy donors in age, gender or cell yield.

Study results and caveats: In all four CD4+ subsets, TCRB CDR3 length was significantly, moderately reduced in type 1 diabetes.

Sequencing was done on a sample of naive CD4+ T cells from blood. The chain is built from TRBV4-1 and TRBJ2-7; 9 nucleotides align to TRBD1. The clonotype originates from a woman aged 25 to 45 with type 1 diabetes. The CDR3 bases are TGCGCCAGCAGCCAAGAAATGGGGACAGGGAGATCCTACGAGCAGTACTTC. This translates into CASSQEMGTGRSYEQYF.